The following is a TCR beta chain sequence with its context. The target antigen is unknown. Unique molecular identifiers were present on cDNA, and template switching added a universal primer site. TCRdb independently ran MiXCR on the 5' RACE reads; one entry per CDR3 protein. Found here are more than 400,000 distinct CDR3 sequences, about 15% of them singletons; the top ten hold less than 0.5%. The entry originates in a study of identical twins. The study, taken as a whole, reports: Beta out-of-frame sequences showed weaker excess twin sharing. Out-of-frame alpha sequences common to twins exhibited an excess of low generation probability.

Trimming removed 4 bases at V and 0 bases at J, with 7 bases between. Germline CDR1 and CDR2: SGHRS and YFSETQ. CDR3 length: 14 amino acids. These data were also reused for a study on yellow fever vaccine responses in identical twins.

The source of this sequence is a woman in her late teens or twenties in good health. The chain carries TRBV5-1 and TRBJ2-2; D gene unclear. Sample: CD4+ T cells sorted from blood. CDR3 nucleotides: TGCGCCAGCAGCACGGACCCGAACACCGGGGAGCTGTTTTTT. Its protein product is CASSTDPNTGELFF. Full variable domain (remainder filled in from reference TRBV5-1 and TRBJ2-2): KAGVTQTPRYLIKTRGQQVTLSCSPISGHRSVSWYQQTPGQGLQFLFEYFSETQRNKGNFPGRFSGRQFSNSRSEMNVSTLELGDSALYLCASSTDPNTGELFFGEGSRLTVL.